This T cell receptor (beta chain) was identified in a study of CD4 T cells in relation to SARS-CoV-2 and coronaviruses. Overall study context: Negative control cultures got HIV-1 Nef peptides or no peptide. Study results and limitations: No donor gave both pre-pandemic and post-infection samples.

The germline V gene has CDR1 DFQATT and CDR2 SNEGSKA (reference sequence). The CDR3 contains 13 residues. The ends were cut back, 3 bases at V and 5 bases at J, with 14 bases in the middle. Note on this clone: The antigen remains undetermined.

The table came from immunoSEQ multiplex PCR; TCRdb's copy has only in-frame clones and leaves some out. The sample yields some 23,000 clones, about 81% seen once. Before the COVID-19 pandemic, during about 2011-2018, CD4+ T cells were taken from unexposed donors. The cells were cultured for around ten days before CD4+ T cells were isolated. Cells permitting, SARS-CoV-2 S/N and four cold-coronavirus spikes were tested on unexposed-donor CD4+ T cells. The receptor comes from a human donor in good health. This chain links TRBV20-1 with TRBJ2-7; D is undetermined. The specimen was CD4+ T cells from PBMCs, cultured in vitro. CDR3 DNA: TGCAGTGCTAGTATAGGGTCTATCAACGAGCAGTACTTC. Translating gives CSASIGSINEQYF.